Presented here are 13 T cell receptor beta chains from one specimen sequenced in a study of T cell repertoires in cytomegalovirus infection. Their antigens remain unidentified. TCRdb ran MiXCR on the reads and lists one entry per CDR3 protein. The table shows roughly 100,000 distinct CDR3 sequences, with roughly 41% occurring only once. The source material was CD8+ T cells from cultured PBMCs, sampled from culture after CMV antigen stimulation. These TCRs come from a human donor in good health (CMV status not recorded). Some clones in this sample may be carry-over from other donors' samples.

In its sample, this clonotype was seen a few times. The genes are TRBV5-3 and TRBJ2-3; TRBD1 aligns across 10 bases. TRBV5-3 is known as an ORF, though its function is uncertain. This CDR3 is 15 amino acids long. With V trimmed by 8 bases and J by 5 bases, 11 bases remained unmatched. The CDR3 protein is CASSGDRGVGDTQYF. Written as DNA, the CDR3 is TGTGCCAGCAGCGGGGACAGGGGAGTAGGAGATACGCAGTATTTT.

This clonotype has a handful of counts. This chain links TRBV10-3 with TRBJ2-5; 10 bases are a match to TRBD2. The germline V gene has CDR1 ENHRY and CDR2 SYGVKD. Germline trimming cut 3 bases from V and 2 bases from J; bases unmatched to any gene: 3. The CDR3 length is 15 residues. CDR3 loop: CAISEPLAGQETQYF. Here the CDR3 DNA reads TGTGCCATCAGTGAACCACTAGCGGGGCAAGAGACCCAGTACTTC.

The CDR3 here is CASSSTVWEAQYF. CDR3 coding DNA: TGTGCCAGCAGCTCGACAGTGTGGGAGGCCCAGTACTTC. The rearrangement links TRBV7-8 to TRBJ2-5, with D possibly being TRBD2 (6 bases). Germline V gene data show CDR1 as SGHVS and CDR2 as FQNEAQ. Trimming cost V 4 bases and J 9 bases, with 15 bases left between them. This CDR3 comprises 13 residues. Full variable domain (rest looked up from reference TRBV7-8 and TRBJ2-5): GAGVSQSPRYKVAKRGQDVALRCDPISGHVSLFWYQQALGQGPEFLTYFQNEAQLDKSGLPSDRFFAERPEGSVSTLKIQRTQQEDSAVYLCASSSTVWEAQYFGPGTRLLVL.

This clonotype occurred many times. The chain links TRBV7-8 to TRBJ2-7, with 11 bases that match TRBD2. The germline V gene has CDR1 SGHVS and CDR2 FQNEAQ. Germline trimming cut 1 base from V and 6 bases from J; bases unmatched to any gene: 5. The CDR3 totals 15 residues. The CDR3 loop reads CASSLEGLAASEQYF. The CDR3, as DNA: TGTGCCAGCAGCTTAGAGGGACTAGCGGCATCCGAGCAGTACTTC.

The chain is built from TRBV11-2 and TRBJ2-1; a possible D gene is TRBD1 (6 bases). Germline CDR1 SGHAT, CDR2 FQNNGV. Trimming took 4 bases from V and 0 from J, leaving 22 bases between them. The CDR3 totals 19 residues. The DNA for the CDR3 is TGTGCCAGCAGCTGGTCACCCCAGGGGAAAGAAAGCTCCTACAATGAGCAGTTCTTC. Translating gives CASSWSPQGKESSYNEQFF.

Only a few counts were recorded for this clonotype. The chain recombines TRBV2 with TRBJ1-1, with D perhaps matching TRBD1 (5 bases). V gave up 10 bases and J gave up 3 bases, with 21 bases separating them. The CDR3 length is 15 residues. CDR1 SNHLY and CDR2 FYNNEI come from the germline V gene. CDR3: CAITPQGLVDTEAFF. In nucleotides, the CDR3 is TGTGCCATCACCCCGCAGGGCTTAGTAGACACTGAAGCTTTCTTT.

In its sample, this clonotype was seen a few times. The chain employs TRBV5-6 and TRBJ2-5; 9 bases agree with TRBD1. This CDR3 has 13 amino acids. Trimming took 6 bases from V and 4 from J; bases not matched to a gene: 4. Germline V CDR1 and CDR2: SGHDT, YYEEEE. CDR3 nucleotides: TGTGCCAGCACGTCGACAGGGGGAGAGACCCAGTACTTC. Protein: CASTSTGGETQYF.

The CDR3 loop reads CSVELFGGETQYF. Here the CDR3 DNA reads TGCAGCGTTGAATTGTTCGGCGGGGAGACCCAGTACTTC. The gene calls are TRBV29-1 and TRBJ2-5; D might be TRBD2 (5 bases). Germline CDR1 SQVTM, CDR2 ANQGSEA. V was shortened by 2 bases and J by 5 bases, with 12 bases between the two germline ends. The CDR3 totals 13 residues.

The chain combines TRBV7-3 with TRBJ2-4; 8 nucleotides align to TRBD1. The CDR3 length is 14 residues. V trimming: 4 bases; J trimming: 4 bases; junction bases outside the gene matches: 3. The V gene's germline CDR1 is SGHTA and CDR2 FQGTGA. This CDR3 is CASSSRGQKNIQYF. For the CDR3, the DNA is TGTGCCAGCAGCTCCAGGGGGCAGAAAAACATTCAGTACTTC.

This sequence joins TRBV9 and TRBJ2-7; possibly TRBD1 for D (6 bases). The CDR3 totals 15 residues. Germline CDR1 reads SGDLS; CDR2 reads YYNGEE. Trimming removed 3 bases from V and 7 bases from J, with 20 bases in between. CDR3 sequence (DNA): TGTGCCAGCAGCGAGGGGACAACGAATGTTGGGGAGCAGTACTTC. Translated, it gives CASSEGTTNVGEQYF.

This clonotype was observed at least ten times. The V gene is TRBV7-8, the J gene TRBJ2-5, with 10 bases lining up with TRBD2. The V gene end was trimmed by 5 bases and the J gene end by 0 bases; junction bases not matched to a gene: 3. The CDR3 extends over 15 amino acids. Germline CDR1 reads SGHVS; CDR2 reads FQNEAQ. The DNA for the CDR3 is TGTGCCAGCAGCCAGCGGGGGGGGTACCAAGAGACCCAGTACTTC. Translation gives CASSQRGGYQETQYF.

The CDR3 loop reads CASSWQGYTEAFF. CDR3 DNA: TGTGCCAGTAGTTGGCAGGGCTACACTGAAGCTTTCTTT. The chain uses TRBV19 and TRBJ1-1, with D possibly TRBD1 on 5 matching bases. The CDR3 runs to 13 residues. Germline lookup yields CDR1 LNHDA and CDR2 SQIVND (reference sequence). V dropped 5 bases and J dropped 3 bases, with 10 bases sitting between them.

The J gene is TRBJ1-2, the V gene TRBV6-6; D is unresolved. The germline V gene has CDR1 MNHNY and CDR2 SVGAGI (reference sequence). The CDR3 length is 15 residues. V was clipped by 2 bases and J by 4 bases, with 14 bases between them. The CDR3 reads CASSYDFQISYGYTF. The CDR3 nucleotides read TGTGCCAGCAGTTACGATTTTCAAATATCCTATGGCTACACCTTC.